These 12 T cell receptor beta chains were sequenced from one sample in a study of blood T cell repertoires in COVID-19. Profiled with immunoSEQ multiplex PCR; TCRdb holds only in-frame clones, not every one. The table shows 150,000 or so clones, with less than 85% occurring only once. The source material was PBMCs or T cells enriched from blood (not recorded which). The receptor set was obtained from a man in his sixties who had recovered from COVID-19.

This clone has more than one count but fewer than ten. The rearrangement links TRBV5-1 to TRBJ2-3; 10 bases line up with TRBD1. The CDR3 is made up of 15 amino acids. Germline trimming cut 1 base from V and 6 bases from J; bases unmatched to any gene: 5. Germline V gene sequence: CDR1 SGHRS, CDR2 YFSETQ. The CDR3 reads CASSLRGTGVDTQYF. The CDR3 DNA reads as TGCGCCAGCAGCTTGCGGGGGACAGGGGTGGATACGCAGTATTTT. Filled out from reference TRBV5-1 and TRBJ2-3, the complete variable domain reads KAGVTQTPRYLIKTRGQQVTLSCSPISGHRSVSWYQQTPGQGLQFLFEYFSETQRNKGNFPGRFSGRQFSNSRSEMNVSTLELGDSALYLCASSLRGTGVDTQYFGPGTRLTVL.

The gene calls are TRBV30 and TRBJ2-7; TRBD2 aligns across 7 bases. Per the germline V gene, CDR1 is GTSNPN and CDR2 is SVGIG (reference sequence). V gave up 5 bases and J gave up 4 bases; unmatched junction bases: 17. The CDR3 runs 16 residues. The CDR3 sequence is CAWGGGRDYMGYEQYF. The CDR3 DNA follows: TGTGCCTGGGGCGGGGGACGGGACTATATGGGATACGAGCAGTACTTC.

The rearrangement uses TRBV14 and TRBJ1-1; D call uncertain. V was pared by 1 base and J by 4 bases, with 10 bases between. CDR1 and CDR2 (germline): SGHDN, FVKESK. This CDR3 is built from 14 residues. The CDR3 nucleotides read TGTGCCAGCAGCCAAGCGCTACCGGGCACTGAAGCTTTCTTT. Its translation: CASSQALPGTEAFF. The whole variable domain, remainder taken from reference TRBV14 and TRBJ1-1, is EAGVTQFPSHSVIEKGQTVTLRCDPISGHDNLYWYRRVMGKEIKFLLHFVKESKQDESGMPNNRFLAERTGGTYSTLKVQPAELEDSGVYFCASSQALPGTEAFFGQGTRLTVV.

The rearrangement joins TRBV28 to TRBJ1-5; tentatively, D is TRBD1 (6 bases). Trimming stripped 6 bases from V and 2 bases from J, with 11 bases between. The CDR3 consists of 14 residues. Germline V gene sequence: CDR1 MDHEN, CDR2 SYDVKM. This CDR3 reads CASSKQGGNQPQHF. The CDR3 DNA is TGTGCCAGCAGCAAACAGGGAGGCAATCAGCCCCAGCATTTT.

Here the CDR3 DNA reads TGCGCCAGCAGCCAAGAGGCACCATCCCTTTACAATGAGCAGTTCTTC. Amino acid sequence: CASSQEAPSLYNEQFF. The chain joins TRBV4-1 to TRBJ2-1, with D uncertain. CDR1 is MGHRA, CDR2 YSYEKL, per germline. Trimming cost V 0 bases and J 4 bases, with 13 bases left between them. This CDR3 is 16 amino acids long.

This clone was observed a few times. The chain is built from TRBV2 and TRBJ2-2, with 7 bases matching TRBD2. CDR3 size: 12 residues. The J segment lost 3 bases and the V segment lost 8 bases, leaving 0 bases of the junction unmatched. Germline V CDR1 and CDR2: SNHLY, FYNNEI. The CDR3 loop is CASGGDTGELFF. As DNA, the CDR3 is TGTGCCAGCGGGGGGGACACCGGGGAGCTGTTTTTT.

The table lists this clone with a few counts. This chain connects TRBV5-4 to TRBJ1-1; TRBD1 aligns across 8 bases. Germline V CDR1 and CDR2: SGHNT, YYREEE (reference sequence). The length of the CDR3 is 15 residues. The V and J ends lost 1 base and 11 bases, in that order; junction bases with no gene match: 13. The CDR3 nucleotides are TGTGCCAGCAGCTTGTCCGGGACAGGAGTCGCGAGGGCTTTCTTT. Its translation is CASSLSGTGVARAFF. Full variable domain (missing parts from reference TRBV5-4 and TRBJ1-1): ETGVTQSPTHLIKTRGQQVTLRCSSQSGHNTVSWYQQALGQGPQFIFQYYREEENGRGNFPPRFSGLQFPNYSSELNVNALELDDSALYLCASSLSGTGVARAFFGQGTRLTVV.

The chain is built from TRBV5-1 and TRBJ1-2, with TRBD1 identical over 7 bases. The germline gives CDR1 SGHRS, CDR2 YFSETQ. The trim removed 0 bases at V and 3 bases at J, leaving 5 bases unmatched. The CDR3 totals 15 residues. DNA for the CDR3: TGCGCCAGCAGCTTGGCCCACAGGGGTGACTATGGCTACACCTTC. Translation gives CASSLAHRGDYGYTF.

CDR3 DNA sequence: TGTGCCAGTAGTCTCGACAGGACGAACACCGGGGAGCTGTTTTTT. It encodes CASSLDRTNTGELFF. The V call is TRBV19, the J call TRBJ2-2; the D gene is possibly TRBD1 (6 bases). Trimming removed 5 bases at V and 0 bases at J, with 10 bases between. Germline V gene lookup returns CDR1 LNHDA and CDR2 SQIVND (reference sequence). The CDR3 has 15 residues.

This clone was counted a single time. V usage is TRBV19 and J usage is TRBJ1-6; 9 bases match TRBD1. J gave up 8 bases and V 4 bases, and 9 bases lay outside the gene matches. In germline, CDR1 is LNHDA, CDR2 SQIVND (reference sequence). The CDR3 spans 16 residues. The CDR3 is CASSTGTGRHDSPLHF. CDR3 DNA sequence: TGTGCCAGTAGTACCGGGACAGGGAGGCATGATTCACCCCTCCACTTT.

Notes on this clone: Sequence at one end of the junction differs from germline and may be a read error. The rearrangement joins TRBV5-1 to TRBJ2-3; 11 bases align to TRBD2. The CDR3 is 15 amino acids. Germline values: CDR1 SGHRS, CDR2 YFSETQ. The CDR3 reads CASSLASGRTDTQYF. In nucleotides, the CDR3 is TGCGCCAGCAGTTTGGCTAGCGGGAGGACAGATACGCAGTATTTT.

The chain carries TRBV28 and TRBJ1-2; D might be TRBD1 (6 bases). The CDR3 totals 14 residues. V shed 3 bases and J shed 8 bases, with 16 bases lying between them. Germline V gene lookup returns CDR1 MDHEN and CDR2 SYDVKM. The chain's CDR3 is CASSFPPAGEGYTF. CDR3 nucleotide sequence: TGTGCCAGCAGTTTCCCTCCGGCAGGGGAAGGCTACACCTTC.